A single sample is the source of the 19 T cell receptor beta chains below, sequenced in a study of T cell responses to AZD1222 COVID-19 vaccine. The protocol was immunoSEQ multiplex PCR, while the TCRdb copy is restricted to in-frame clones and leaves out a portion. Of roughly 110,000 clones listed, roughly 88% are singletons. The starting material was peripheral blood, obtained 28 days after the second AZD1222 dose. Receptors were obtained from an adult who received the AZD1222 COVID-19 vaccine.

The CDR3 sequence: CASSPARSEKLFF. The CDR3 nucleotides read TGTGCCAGCAGTCCGGCCCGTTCTGAAAAACTGTTTTTT. This sequence joins TRBV6-5 and TRBJ1-4; D unresolved. There are 13 residues in the CDR3. The V gene lost 5 bases and the J gene lost 7 bases, with 11 bases spanning the gap. CDR1 MNHEY and CDR2 SVGAGI come from the germline V gene.

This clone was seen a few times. CDR3: CAISEGTNYGYTF. CDR3 DNA: TGTGCCATTTCGGAGGGGACTAACTATGGCTACACCTTC. This chain joins TRBV10-3 and TRBJ1-2; the D gene is possibly TRBD1 (5 bases). V lost 9 bases and J 0 bases, leaving 11 bases between the germline ends. Germline V lookup: CDR1 ENHRY, CDR2 SYGVKD. There are 13 residues in the CDR3.

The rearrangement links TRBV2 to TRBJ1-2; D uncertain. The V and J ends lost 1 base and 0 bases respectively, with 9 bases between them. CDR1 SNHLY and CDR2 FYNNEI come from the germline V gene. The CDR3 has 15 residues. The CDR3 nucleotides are TGTGCCAGCAGTGAAGTCGCGGTAGCTAACTATGGCTACACCTTC. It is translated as CASSEVAVANYGYTF.

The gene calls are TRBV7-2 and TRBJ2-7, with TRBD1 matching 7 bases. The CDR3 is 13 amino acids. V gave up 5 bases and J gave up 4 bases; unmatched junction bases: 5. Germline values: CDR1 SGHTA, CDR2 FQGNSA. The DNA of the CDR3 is TGTGCCAGCAGCAGGGACAGCACTTACGAGCAGTACTTC. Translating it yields CASSRDSTYEQYF.

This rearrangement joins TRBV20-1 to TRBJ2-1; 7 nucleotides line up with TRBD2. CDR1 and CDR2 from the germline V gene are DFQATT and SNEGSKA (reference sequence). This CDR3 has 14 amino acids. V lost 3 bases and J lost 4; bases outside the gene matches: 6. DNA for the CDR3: TGCAGTGCTAGTCCCACTAGCGCATACAATGAGCAGTTCTTC. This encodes CSASPTSAYNEQFF.

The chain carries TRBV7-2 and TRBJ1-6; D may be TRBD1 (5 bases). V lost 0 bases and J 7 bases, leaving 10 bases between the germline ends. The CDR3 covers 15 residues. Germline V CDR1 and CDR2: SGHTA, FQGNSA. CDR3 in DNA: TGTGCCAGCAGCTTAGCCCGACAGAGAAATTCACCCCTCCACTTT. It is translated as CASSLARQRNSPLHF.

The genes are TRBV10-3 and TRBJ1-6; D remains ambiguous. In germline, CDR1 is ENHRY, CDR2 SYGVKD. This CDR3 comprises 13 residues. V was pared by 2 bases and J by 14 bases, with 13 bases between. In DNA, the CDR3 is TGTGCCATCAGTGAGGGCCTTGAGGCCTCCCTCCACTTT. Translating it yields CAISEGLEASLHF.

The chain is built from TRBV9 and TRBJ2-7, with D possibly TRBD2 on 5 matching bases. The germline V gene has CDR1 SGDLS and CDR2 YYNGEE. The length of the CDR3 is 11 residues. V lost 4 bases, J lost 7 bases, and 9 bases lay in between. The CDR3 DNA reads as TGTGCCAGCAGCTCCCCGGGAGAGCAGTACTTC. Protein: CASSSPGEQYF.

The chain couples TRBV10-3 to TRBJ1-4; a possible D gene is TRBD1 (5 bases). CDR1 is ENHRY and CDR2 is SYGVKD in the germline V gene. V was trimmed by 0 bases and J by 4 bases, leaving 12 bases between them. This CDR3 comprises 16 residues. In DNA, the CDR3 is TGTGCCATCAGTGAGTCGAAGGGGCTGGGTAATGAAAAACTGTTTTTT. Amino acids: CAISESKGLGNEKLFF.

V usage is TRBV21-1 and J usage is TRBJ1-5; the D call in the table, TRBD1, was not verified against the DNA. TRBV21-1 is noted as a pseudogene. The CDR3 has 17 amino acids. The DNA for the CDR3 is TGTGCCAGCAGCAAAGTTCAGGGGCGCGTACGAAATCAGCCCCAGCATTTT. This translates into CASSKVQGRVRNQPQHF.

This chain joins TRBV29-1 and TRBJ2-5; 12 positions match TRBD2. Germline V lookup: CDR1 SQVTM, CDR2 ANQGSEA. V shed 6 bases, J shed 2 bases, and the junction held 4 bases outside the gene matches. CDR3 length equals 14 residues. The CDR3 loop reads CSVASGGVQETQYF. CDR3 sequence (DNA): TGCAGCGTGGCTAGCGGGGGGGTACAAGAGACCCAGTACTTC. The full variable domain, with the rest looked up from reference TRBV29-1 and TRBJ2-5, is SAVISQKPSRDICQRGTSLTIQCQVDSQVTMMFWYRQQPGQSLTLIATANQGSEATYESGFVIDKFPISRPNLTFSTLTVSNMSPEDSSIYLCSVASGGVQETQYFGPGTRLLVL.

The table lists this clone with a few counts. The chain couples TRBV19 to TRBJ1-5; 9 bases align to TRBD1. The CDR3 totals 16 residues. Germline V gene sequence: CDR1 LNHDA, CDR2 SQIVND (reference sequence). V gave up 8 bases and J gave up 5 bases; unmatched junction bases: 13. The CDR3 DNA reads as TGTGCCAGTGTTGGAGTGGGGACAGGGAGAGATCAGCCCCAGCATTTT. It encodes CASVGVGTGRDQPQHF.

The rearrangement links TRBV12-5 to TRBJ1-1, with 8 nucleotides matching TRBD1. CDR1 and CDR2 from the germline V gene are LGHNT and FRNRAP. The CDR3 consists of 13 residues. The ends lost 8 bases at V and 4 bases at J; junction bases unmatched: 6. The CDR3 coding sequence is TGTGCTAGTCGCGGACAGGGTGGCACTGAAGCTTTCTTT. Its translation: CASRGQGGTEAFF.

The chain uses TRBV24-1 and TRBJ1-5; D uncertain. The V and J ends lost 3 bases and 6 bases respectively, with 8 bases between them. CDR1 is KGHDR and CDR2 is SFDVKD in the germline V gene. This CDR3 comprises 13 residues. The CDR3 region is CATSDTGFQPQHF. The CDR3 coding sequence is TGTGCCACCAGTGATACGGGCTTTCAGCCCCAGCATTTT.

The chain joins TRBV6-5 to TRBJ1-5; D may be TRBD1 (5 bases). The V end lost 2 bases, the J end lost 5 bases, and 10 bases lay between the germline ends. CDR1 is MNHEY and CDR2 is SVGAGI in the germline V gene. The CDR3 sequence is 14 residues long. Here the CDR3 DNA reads TGTGCCAGCAGTTACAGTCAGGGCTATCAGCCCCAGCATTTT. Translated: CASSYSQGYQPQHF.

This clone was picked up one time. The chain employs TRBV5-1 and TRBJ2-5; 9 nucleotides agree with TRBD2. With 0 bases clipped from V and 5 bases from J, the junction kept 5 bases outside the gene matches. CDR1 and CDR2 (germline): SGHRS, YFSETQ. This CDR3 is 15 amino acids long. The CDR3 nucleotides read TGCGCCAGCAGCTTGGCCGGGACTAGCTTTGAGACCCAGTACTTC. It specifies CASSLAGTSFETQYF. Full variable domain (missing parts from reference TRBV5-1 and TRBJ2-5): KAGVTQTPRYLIKTRGQQVTLSCSPISGHRSVSWYQQTPGQGLQFLFEYFSETQRNKGNFPGRFSGRQFSNSRSEMNVSTLELGDSALYLCASSLAGTSFETQYFGPGTRLLVL.

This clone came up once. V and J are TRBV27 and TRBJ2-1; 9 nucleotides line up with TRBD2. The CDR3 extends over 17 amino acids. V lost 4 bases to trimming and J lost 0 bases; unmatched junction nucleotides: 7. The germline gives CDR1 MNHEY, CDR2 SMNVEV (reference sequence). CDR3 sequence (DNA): TGTGCCAGCAGTTCGCACCTAGCGGGGTCCTCCTACAATGAGCAGTTCTTC. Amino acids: CASSSHLAGSSYNEQFF.

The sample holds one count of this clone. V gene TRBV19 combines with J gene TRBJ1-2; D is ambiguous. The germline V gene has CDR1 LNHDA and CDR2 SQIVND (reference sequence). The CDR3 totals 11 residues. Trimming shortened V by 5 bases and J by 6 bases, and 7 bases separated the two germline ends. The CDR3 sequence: CASSGGDGYTF. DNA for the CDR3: TGTGCCAGTAGTGGTGGCGATGGCTACACCTTC. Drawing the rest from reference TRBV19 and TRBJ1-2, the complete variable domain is DGGITQSPKYLFRKEGQNVTLSCEQNLNHDAMYWYRQDPGQGLRLIYYSQIVNDFQKGDIAEGYSVSREKKESFPLTVTSAQKNPTAFYLCASSGGDGYTFGSGTRLTVV.

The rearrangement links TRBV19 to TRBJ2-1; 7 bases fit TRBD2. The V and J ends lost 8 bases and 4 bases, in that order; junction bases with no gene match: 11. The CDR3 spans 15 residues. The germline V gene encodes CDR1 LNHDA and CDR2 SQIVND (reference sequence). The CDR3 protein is CASSLTSSRYNEQFF. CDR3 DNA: TGTGCCAGTTCGCTGACTAGCTCCAGATACAATGAGCAGTTCTTC.